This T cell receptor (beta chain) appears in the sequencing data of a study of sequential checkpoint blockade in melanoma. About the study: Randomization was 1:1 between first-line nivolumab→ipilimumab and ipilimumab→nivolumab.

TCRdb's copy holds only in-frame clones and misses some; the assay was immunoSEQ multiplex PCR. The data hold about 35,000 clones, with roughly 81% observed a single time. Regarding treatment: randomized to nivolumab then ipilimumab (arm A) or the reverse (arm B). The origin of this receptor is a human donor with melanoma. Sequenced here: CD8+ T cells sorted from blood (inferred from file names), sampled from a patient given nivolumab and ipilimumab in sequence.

CDR3 in amino acids: CASSATSAGELFF. For the CDR3, the DNA is TGTGCCAGTAGTGCGACTAGCGCGGGGGAGCTGTTTTTT. The V and J genes are TRBV19 and TRBJ2-2, with TRBD2 matching over 8 bases. The CDR3 length is 13 residues. CDR1 LNHDA and CDR2 SQIVND come from the germline V gene (reference sequence). V lost 5 bases to trimming and J lost 8 bases; unmatched junction nucleotides: 4.